These 21 T cell receptor beta chains came from one sample sequenced in a study of control samples from healthy donors and cancer patients. The method was immunoSEQ multiplex PCR; TCRdb's version includes in-frame clones alone and lacks a portion of them. The sample consists of 85,000 to 90,000 clones, around nine tenths of them appearing once. Sequences were obtained from blood. These receptors were collected from a man aged 25-40 years in good health.

The J gene is TRBJ2-7, the V gene TRBV9; D uncertain. CDR3 length equals 13 residues. Trimming removed 0 bases at V and 6 bases at J, with 10 bases between. From germline, CDR1 is SGDLS and CDR2 YYNGEE. The chain's CDR3 is CASSVDEVGEQYF. The CDR3 coding sequence is TGTGCCAGCAGCGTAGATGAGGTCGGCGAGCAGTACTTC.

V usage is TRBV3-1 (or the pseudogene TRBV3-2) and J usage is TRBJ1-6, with D maybe TRBD1 (5 bases). This CDR3 is 13 amino acids long. Trimming stripped 4 bases from V and 10 bases from J, with 11 bases between. Germline V gene lookup returns CDR1 LGHDT and CDR2 YNNKEL (reference sequence). The CDR3 sequence is CASSPSGGSPLHF. The CDR3 coding sequence is TGTGCCAGCAGCCCTTCGGGGGGGTCACCCCTCCACTTT.

The chain carries TRBV30 and TRBJ1-2; D call uncertain. Germline values: CDR1 GTSNPN, CDR2 SVGIG (reference sequence). Trimming took off 0 bases at V and 8 bases at J, with 7 bases between the two ends. This CDR3 is built from 11 residues. CDR3 protein: CAWSVGRGYTF. The CDR3 DNA sequence: TGTGCCTGGAGTGTAGGTAGAGGCTACACCTTC.

The chain joins TRBV2 to TRBJ1-2; TRBD1 might be the D (5 bases). This CDR3 spans 12 amino acids. V gave up 4 bases and J gave up 5 bases, with 8 bases separating them. CDR1 and CDR2 (germline): SNHLY, FYNNEI. The CDR3 nucleotides read TGTGCCAGCAGTGTTTCAGGGTATGGCTACACCTTC. Translating gives CASSVSGYGYTF.

J is TRBJ2-5 and V is TRBV7-9; D call uncertain. V lost 3 bases to trimming and J lost 4 bases, with 9 bases between them. This CDR3 is built from 13 residues. The germline V gene has CDR1 SEHNR and CDR2 FQNEAQ (reference sequence). The CDR3 sequence: CASSFRQGETQYF. The CDR3 nucleotides are TGTGCCAGCAGCTTTAGGCAAGGAGAGACCCAGTACTTC.

The rearrangement links TRBV30 to TRBJ1-1; possibly TRBD1 for D (6 bases). Germline V gene lookup returns CDR1 GTSNPN and CDR2 SVGIG (reference sequence). V lost 6 bases to trimming and J lost 2 bases, with 13 bases between them. This CDR3 contains 13 residues. This chain's CDR3 is CACDRRLNTEAFF. In nucleotides, the CDR3 is TGTGCCTGCGACAGGAGACTTAACACTGAAGCTTTCTTT.

The chain uses TRBV3-1 (or the pseudogene TRBV3-2) and TRBJ2-3, with D perhaps matching TRBD1 (5 bases). The germline gives CDR1 LGHDT, CDR2 YNNKEL (reference sequence). The length of the CDR3 is 16 residues. Trimming pared 0 bases from V and 5 bases from J, leaving 15 bases between. CDR3 amino acids: CASSQDHRYSGDTQYF. In nucleotides, the CDR3 is TGTGCCAGCAGCCAAGATCACAGGTATTCGGGAGATACGCAGTATTTT.

CDR3: CATSDTGQGNTEAFF. CDR3 nucleotide sequence: TGTGCCACCAGTGATACCGGACAGGGGAACACTGAAGCTTTCTTT. The gene calls are TRBV24-1 and TRBJ1-1; 8 bases fit TRBD1. Germline CDR1 is KGHDR and CDR2 is SFDVKD. The trim removed 3 bases at V and 1 base at J, leaving 3 bases unmatched. This CDR3 is built from 15 residues.

The gene calls are TRBV11-1 and TRBJ1-6, with a possible D match to TRBD1 (6 bases). The V gene lost 5 bases and the J gene lost 4 bases, with 9 bases spanning the gap. Germline loops: CDR1 SGHAT, CDR2 FQDESV (reference sequence). The CDR3 runs 14 residues. CDR3 in DNA: TGTGCCAGCAGCCTCAGGGGTTATAATTCACCCCTCCACTTT. Translated, it gives CASSLRGYNSPLHF.

The chain uses TRBV19 and TRBJ1-4; perhaps TRBD1 as D (6 bases). V was shortened by 6 bases and J by 8 bases, with 16 bases between the two germline ends. The CDR3 has 14 amino acids. Germline V gene lookup returns CDR1 LNHDA and CDR2 SQIVND (reference sequence). The CDR3 protein is CASRWGGGNEKLFF. CDR3 in DNA: TGTGCCAGTAGATGGGGCGGGGGCAACGAAAAACTGTTTTTT.

This sequence joins TRBV27 and TRBJ2-1; 8 bases align to TRBD1. After removal of 3 bases from V and 5 bases from J, the junction contained 9 bases not matched to a gene. Germline CDR1 is MNHEY and CDR2 is SMNVEV (reference sequence). This CDR3 is built from 16 residues. CDR3 residues: CASSLVSGGAHNEQFF. The CDR3, as DNA: TGTGCCAGCAGTTTGGTGTCAGGGGGCGCCCACAATGAGCAGTTCTTC.

This chain joins TRBV5-1 and TRBJ1-2; D may be TRBD1 (6 bases). The CDR3 is 13 residues long. Trimming removed 4 bases at V and 6 bases at J, with 13 bases between. The germline V gene encodes CDR1 SGHRS and CDR2 YFSETQ. CDR3 protein: CASSPVGGDGYTF. The CDR3 nucleotides read TGCGCCAGCAGCCCAGTAGGGGGTGATGGCTACACCTTC.

The chain joins TRBV10-3 to TRBJ1-4; D remains ambiguous. V was shortened by 10 bases and J by 4 bases, with 13 bases between the two germline ends. The germline gives CDR1 ENHRY, CDR2 SYGVKD. The CDR3 sequence is 13 residues long. CDR3 bases: TGTGCCAGTTCCCCAGCGATTAATGAAAAACTGTTTTTT. This translates into CASSPAINEKLFF.

Only a few counts were recorded for this clone. The chain carries TRBV7-2 and TRBJ1-2; D may be TRBD1 (6 bases). The CDR3 has 14 amino acids. Trimming stripped 1 base from V and 5 bases from J, with 11 bases between. Germline V gene data show CDR1 as SGHTA and CDR2 as FQGNSA. The CDR3 loop reads CASSLGTELYGYTF. CDR3 bases: TGTGCCAGCAGCTTAGGGACAGAGCTTTATGGCTACACCTTC.

V and J are TRBV19 and TRBJ2-2, with TRBD1 identical over 12 bases. The germline V gene has CDR1 LNHDA and CDR2 SQIVND (reference sequence). This CDR3 has 17 residues. The junction had 12 bases not matched to a gene; V was cut back by 9 bases and J by 4 bases. CDR3 sequence (DNA): TGTGCCAGCTCCTATGCGGGGACAGGGGGCGGCACCGGGGAGCTGTTTTTT. This gives the protein CASSYAGTGGGTGELFF.

V usage is TRBV5-6 and J usage is TRBJ2-3, with 10 nucleotides matching TRBD2. The CDR3 is 17 amino acids. Trimming at V came to 1 base and at J to 6 bases, leaving 11 bases not matched to a gene. Germline CDR1 SGHDT, CDR2 YYEEEE. This chain's CDR3 is CASSLWTAGGPRDTQYF. The CDR3 DNA reads TGTGCCAGCAGCTTGTGGACAGCGGGGGGGCCTCGGGATACGCAGTATTTT.

V is TRBV24-1 and J is TRBJ2-5, with 7 bases matching TRBD1. This CDR3 has 15 residues. J lost 3 bases, V lost 8 bases, and 11 bases had no gene match. Germline CDR1 and CDR2: KGHDR and SFDVKD. The CDR3 reads CATTKKNRGKETQYF. In DNA form, the CDR3 reads TGTGCCACCACAAAGAAAAACAGGGGCAAAGAGACCCAGTACTTC.

This chain links TRBV4-1 with TRBJ1-4; 10 nucleotides line up with TRBD1. J was trimmed by 4 bases and V by 5 bases; bases with no gene match: 7. In germline, CDR1 is MGHRA, CDR2 YSYEKL. This CDR3 is 16 amino acids long. Written as DNA, the CDR3 is TGCGCCAGCAGCGACCGACAGGGGGCAAATAATGAAAAACTGTTTTTT. This gives the protein CASSDRQGANNEKLFF.

This chain's CDR3 is CATHKLRSPYEQYF. The CDR3 DNA reads TGTGCCACACACAAGCTCCGGTCGCCCTACGAGCAGTACTTC. This sequence joins TRBV24-1 and TRBJ2-7; no definite D call. Per germline, CDR1 KGHDR and CDR2 SFDVKD. CDR3 length: 14 residues. Trimming stripped 10 bases from V and 2 bases from J, with 17 bases between.

V and J are TRBV18 and TRBJ1-4; possibly TRBD1 for D (5 bases). Germline values: CDR1 KGHSH, CDR2 LQKENI. The ends were cut back, 6 bases at V and 8 bases at J, with 7 bases in the middle. CDR3 length: 11 amino acids. The CDR3 here is CASSGGEKLFF. DNA of the CDR3: TGTGCCAGCTCCGGGGGAGAAAAACTGTTTTTT. Full variable domain (outside the CDR3, taken from reference TRBV18 and TRBJ1-4): NAGVMQNPRHLVRRRGQEARLRCSPMKGHSHVYWYRQLPEEGLKFMVYLQKENIIDESGMPKERFSAEFPKEGPSILRIQQVVRGDSAAYFCASSGGEKLFFGSGTQLSVL.

The J gene is TRBJ2-7, the V gene TRBV6-5; 7 bases map to TRBD2. In germline, CDR1 is MNHEY, CDR2 SVGAGI. The CDR3 covers 12 residues. V lost 8 bases to trimming and J lost 6 bases; unmatched junction nucleotides: 7. The CDR3 here is CASGGVGGEQYV. In DNA, the CDR3 is TGTGCCAGCGGGGGGGTTGGTGGCGAGCAGTACGTC.